This T cell receptor beta chain was observed in a study of blood T cell repertoires in COVID-19. Turning to the study itself: Whether acute or convalescent, the COVID-19 samples came from the United States, Italy and Spain. PBMCs, B-cell-depleted T cells, or T cells provided the cDNA or gDNA that made up the material.

The repertoire was sequenced with immunoSEQ multiplex PCR; TCRdb's copy has only in-frame clones and lacks some. The data hold under 350,000 clones, with roughly 86% observed a single time. Trimming removed 7 bases at V and 1 base at J, with 14 bases between. CDR1 is SGHRS, CDR2 YFSETQ, per germline. There are 14 residues in the CDR3. The participants were between roughly 18 and 100 years old and came from roughly 24 US areas. Grouping used clinical history reported by participants in a survey and questionnaire. This clonotype originated in a woman aged 55-70 years who had recovered from COVID-19. What was sequenced was PBMCs or T cells enriched from blood (not recorded which). The J gene is TRBJ1-1, the V gene TRBV5-1; TRBD1 might be the D (5 bases). The CDR3 protein is CASSSDSKNTEAFF. CDR3 sequence (DNA): TGCGCCAGCTCAAGCGACAGTAAGAACACTGAAGCTTTCTTT.